Listed below are T cell receptor beta chains from one sample, sequenced in a study of shared clonotypes between healthy human individuals. Method: immunoSEQ multiplex PCR; TCRdb's copy keeps in-frame clones and lacks some. The table has fewer than 3 million clones, 80% to 95% seen once; the top ten hold approximately 0.41%. Specimen: naive CD4+ T cells from PBMCs. These receptors originate from a man between 18 and 35 years old in good health. Some clones in this sample may be carry-over from other donors' samples. Each CDR3 is given with its conserved first and last residue. The D gene is left open where the match is weak. Clone size appears in some rows only: once, few, many, or a class for an expanded clone.

j_call,d_call,v_call,clone_size,cdr3_nt,cdr3_aa
TRBJ2-3,NA,TRBV27,NA,TGTGCCAGCACAGGGGGGGCCATCACAGATACGCAGTATTTT,CASTGGAITDTQYF
TRBJ2-3,NA,TRBV29-1,NA,TGCAGCGTTTTTGAGGGCACAGATACGCAGTATTTT,CSVFEGTDTQYF
TRBJ1-6,NA,TRBV29-1,NA,TGCAGCGTTTCGTCTGGACAGTATAATTCACCCCTCCACTTT,CSVSSGQYNSPLHF
TRBJ1-3,NA,TRBV4-2,NA,TGTGCCAGCAGCCAAGATTTTGGCAGGGTTATTAACACCATATATTTT,CASSQDFGRVINTIYF
TRBJ2-1,NA,TRBV12-1,NA,TGTGCCAGCAGCTTTGCCGGGAGGGCCATAAATGAGCAGTTCTTC,CASSFAGRAINEQFF
TRBJ1-5,TRBD1,TRBV6-5,NA,TGTGCCAGCAGGAATGGACAGGGGGTACATCAGCCCCAGCATTTT,CASRNGQGVHQPQHF
TRBJ1-3,NA,TRBV6-5,NA,TGTGCCAGCAGTTTGGGACTCCTCTCTGGAAACACCATATATTTT,CASSLGLLSGNTIYF
TRBJ2-2,NA,TRBV11-3,NA,TGTGCCAGCAGCTTGTCCGGGGAGCTGTTTTTT,CASSLSGELFF
TRBJ2-2,TRBD1,TRBV11-2,NA,TGTGCCAGCAGCGGACAGGGGGCGAGGGAGCTGTTTTTT,CASSGQGARELFF
TRBJ2-2,TRBD1,TRBV30,NA,TGTGCCTGGAGTAGGTTTCGGACAGGTAGTACCGGGGAGCTGTTTTTT,CAWSRFRTGSTGELFF
TRBJ1-3,NA,TRBV29-1,once,TGCAGCGTTGAAGATGTTTCTCGGGTCCCTCTAGGGTCCATATATTTT,CSVEDVSRVPLGSIYF
TRBJ2-2,TRBD2,TRBV9,NA,TGTGCCAGCAGCCAGGGACTAGCGGGGACTCGGTACACCGGGGAGCTGTTTTTT,CASSQGLAGTRYTGELFF
TRBJ1-4,TRBD1,TRBV7-9,NA,TGTGCCAGCAGCCAGGACAGGGGACGCGGAGAAAAACTGTTTTTT,CASSQDRGRGEKLFF
TRBJ1-5,NA,TRBV5-1,few,TGCGCCAGCAGCTTGGCCGGCAATCAGCCCCAGCATTTT,CASSLAGNQPQHF
TRBJ2-7,TRBD2,TRBV5-1,NA,TGCGCCAGCAGCTTGGCGGGGTCTAGCGGGAGCTACGAGCAGTACTTC,CASSLAGSSGSYEQYF
TRBJ1-5,NA,TRBV30,NA,TGTGCCTGGAGTGAAAAGGTTCAGCCCCAGCATTTT,CAWSEKVQPQHF
TRBJ2-3,NA,TRBV7-9,NA,TGTGCCAGCAGCTTTACGATAGATACGCAGTATTTT,CASSFTIDTQYF
TRBJ1-1,NA,TRBV30,few,TGTGCCTGGACCACCAGGAATCCTGAAGCTTTCTTT,CAWTTRNPEAFF
TRBJ1-6,TRBD1,TRBV25-1,NA,TGTGCCAGCGGGTTCACAGGGGACCTTTATTCACCCCTCCACTTT,CASGFTGDLYSPLHF